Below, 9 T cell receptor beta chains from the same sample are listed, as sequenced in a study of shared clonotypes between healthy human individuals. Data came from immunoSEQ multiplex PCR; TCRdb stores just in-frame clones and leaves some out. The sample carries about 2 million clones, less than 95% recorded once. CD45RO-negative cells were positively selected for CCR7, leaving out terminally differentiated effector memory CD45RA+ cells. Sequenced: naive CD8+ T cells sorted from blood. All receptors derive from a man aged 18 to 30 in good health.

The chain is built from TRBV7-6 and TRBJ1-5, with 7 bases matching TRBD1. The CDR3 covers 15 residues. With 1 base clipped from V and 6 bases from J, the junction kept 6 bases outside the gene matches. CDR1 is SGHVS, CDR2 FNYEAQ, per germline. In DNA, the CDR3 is TGTGCCAGCAGCTTAGAGACAGGGATTAGTCAGCCCCAGCATTTT. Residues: CASSLETGISQPQHF.

The DNA of the CDR3 is TGTGCCAGCAGTGAAGGGATCAATAGCAATCAGCCCCAGCATTTT. It encodes CASSEGINSNQPQHF. V is TRBV2 and J is TRBJ1-5; the D is unclear. Per germline, CDR1 SNHLY and CDR2 FYNNEI. This CDR3 contains 15 residues. Trimming took 1 base from V and 0 from J, leaving 7 bases between them.

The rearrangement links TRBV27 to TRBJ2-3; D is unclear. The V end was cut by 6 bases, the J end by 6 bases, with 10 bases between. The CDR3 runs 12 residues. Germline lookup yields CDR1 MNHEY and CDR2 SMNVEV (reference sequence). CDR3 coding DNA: TGTGCCAGCAGCGGCCTTTGGGATACGCAGTATTTT. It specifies CASSGLWDTQYF.

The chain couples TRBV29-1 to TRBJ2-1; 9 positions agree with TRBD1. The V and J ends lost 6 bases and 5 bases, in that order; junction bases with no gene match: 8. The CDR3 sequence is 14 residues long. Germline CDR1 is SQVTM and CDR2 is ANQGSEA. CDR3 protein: CSVDSRTGDNEQFF. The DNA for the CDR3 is TGCAGCGTCGATAGCAGGACAGGGGACAATGAGCAGTTCTTC.

CDR3 DNA sequence: TGTGCCAGCAGCCCCGGACGCAGCGAGCAGTACTTC. This translates into CASSPGRSEQYF. V is TRBV27 and J is TRBJ2-7; D is unresolved. From germline, CDR1 is MNHEY and CDR2 SMNVEV (reference sequence). The V end was cut by 6 bases, the J end by 6 bases, with 12 bases between. This CDR3 comprises 12 residues.

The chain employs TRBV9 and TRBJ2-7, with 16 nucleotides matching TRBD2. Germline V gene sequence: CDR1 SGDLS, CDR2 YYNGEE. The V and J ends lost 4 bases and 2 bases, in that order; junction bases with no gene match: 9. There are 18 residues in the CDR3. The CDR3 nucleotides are TGTGCCAGCAGCCCCCAGGGACTAGCGGGGGGGTATACCTACGAGCAGTACTTC. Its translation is CASSPQGLAGGYTYEQYF.

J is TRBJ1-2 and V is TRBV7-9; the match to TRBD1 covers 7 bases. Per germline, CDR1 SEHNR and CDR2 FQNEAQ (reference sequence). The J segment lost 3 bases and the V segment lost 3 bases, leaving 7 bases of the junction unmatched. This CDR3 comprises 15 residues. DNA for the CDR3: TGTGCCAGCAGCTTCTCTACTGACAGGGACTATGGCTACACCTTC. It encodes CASSFSTDRDYGYTF.

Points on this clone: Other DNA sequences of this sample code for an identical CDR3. Written as DNA, the CDR3 is TGTGCCAGCAGTTCTACCGGGACAGGGGGCGAGGGCTACACCTTC. This gives the protein CASSSTGTGGEGYTF. This chain connects TRBV6-5 to TRBJ1-2, with 12 nucleotides matching TRBD1. The CDR3 has 15 amino acids. In germline, CDR1 is MNHEY, CDR2 SVGAGI. V trimming: 4 bases; J trimming: 8 bases; junction bases outside the gene matches: 8.

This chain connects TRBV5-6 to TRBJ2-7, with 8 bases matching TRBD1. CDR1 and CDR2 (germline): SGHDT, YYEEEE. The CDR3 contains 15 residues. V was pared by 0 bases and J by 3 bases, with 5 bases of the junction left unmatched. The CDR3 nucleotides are TGTGCCAGCAGCTTGGGGACAGGGTTACACTACGAGCAGTACTTC. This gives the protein CASSLGTGLHYEQYF.